The 11 T cell receptor beta chains presented below share a single source sample, sequenced in a study of identical twins (dated by TCRdb to 2016 to 2018). Preparation of the library involved 5' RACE. The instrument was an Illumina HiSeq 2000. The raw public data were reprocessed by TCRdb itself: fastp quality trimming at Q25, MiXCR clonotype calling, in-frame beta chains only. When rows share a CDR3 protein, they turn into one entry using the most common DNA and genes. A total of hundreds of thousands of distinct CDR3 sequences appear in this sample, about an eighth of them only once. The ten largest clones take up around 8.3% of the sample. The sample comprised memory (CD45RO+) T cells sorted from blood. The cell subset or site label corresponds to: CD45RO+ enriched T cells. These receptors all come from a woman younger than 35 in good health.

The chain carries TRBV4-2 and TRBJ2-1; perhaps TRBD2 as D (6 bases). The CDR3 loop spans 14 amino acids. The germline V gene encodes CDR1 LGHNA and CDR2 YNFKEQ. The germline V and J ends were trimmed by 2 bases and 8 bases, with 13 bases remaining between them. The CDR3 sequence: CASSQRMPGDEQFF. Written as DNA, the CDR3 is TGTGCCAGCAGCCAAAGGATGCCGGGGGATGAGCAGTTCTTC.

This clonotype was found many times. CDR3 amino acids: CASSPLAGGPHTGELFF. Written as DNA, the CDR3 is TGCGCCAGCAGCCCACTAGCGGGAGGGCCTCACACCGGGGAGCTGTTTTTT. The chain uses TRBV5-1 and TRBJ2-2; the match to TRBD2 covers 13 bases. The CDR3 totals 17 residues. Germline values: CDR1 SGHRS, CDR2 YFSETQ. The junction had 6 bases not matched to a gene; V was cut back by 4 bases and J by 3 bases.

The chain couples TRBV6-2 or TRBV6-3 to TRBJ1-1; no clear D gene. Germline CDR1 is MNHEY and CDR2 is SVGEGT. The CDR3 extends over 14 amino acids. Deletions cut 2 bases from V and 0 bases from J, with 7 bases between. This CDR3 reads CASSYGLMNTEAFF. The DNA of the CDR3 is TGTGCCAGCAGTTACGGCCTCATGAACACTGAAGCTTTCTTT.

This clonotype was observed at least ten times. The genes are TRBV12-3 or TRBV12-4 and TRBJ2-7, with a tentative D call TRBD1 (6 bases). Trimming took off 6 bases at V and 0 bases at J, with 15 bases between the two ends. The CDR3 covers 15 residues. DNA for the CDR3: TGTGCCAGCAGCCCAAGGATGACAGGCTCCTACGAGCAGTACTTC. Translated, it gives CASSPRMTGSYEQYF.

This chain connects TRBV7-9 to TRBJ2-1; 13 bases are shared with TRBD2. CDR1 and CDR2 from the germline V gene are SEHNR and FQNEAQ (reference sequence). Trimming cost V 5 bases and J 4 bases; bases outside gene matches: 5. This CDR3 comprises 16 residues. The CDR3 here is CASSQGTSGNYNEQFF. The CDR3 nucleotides are TGTGCCAGCAGCCAGGGGACTAGCGGGAATTACAATGAGCAGTTCTTC.

In this sample, this clonotype turned up a few times. The chain employs TRBV4-1 and TRBJ1-2, with 7 bases identical to TRBD1. The CDR3 sequence is 14 residues long. Trimming removed 4 bases from V and 7 bases from J; junction bases left unmatched: 9. Germline lookup yields CDR1 MGHRA and CDR2 YSYEKL. In DNA, the CDR3 is TGCGCCAGCAGCCGAGGGACAGCGGGACGTGGCTACACCTTC. Translated: CASSRGTAGRGYTF.

This clonotype has ten or more counts. The rearrangement links TRBV20-1 to TRBJ2-1; 8 bases line up with TRBD1. The CDR3 is 11 residues long. Germline V gives CDR1 DFQATT, CDR2 SNEGSKA (reference sequence). CDR3: CSGQGYNEQFF. The DNA for the CDR3 is TGCAGCGGACAGGGTTACAATGAGCAGTTCTTC.

The count of this clonotype is one. This may be a read error, as it is one base from a much larger clone. The genes are TRBV20-1 and TRBJ2-1, with 10 bases matching TRBD2. The CDR3 is 15 residues long. Unmatched junction bases numbered 7, after V lost 0 bases and J lost 8 bases. The germline V gene has CDR1 DFQATT and CDR2 SNEGSKA (reference sequence). The CDR3 spells CSARDGTSVYHEQFF. CDR3 DNA: TGCAGTGCTAGAGATGGGACTAGCGTATACCATGAGCAGTTCTTC.

This clonotype was detected a few times. V usage is TRBV11-2 and J usage is TRBJ2-1; 13 bases match TRBD2. Looked up from germline, CDR1 is SGHAT and CDR2 is FQNNGV. The CDR3 loop spans 20 amino acids. The trim removed 2 bases at V and 5 bases at J, leaving 15 bases unmatched. The CDR3 DNA sequence: TGTGCCAGCAGCTTAAGGGGGGGACCGACTACTAGCGGGAGGGACAATGAGCAGTTCTTC. This codes for CASSLRGGPTTSGRDNEQFF.

The genes are TRBV3-1 and TRBJ1-1, with a tentative D call TRBD1 (5 bases). Trimming cost V 0 bases and J 5 bases, with 13 bases left between them. CDR1 is LGHDT, CDR2 YNNKEL, per germline (reference sequence). The CDR3 length is 15 residues. The DNA of the CDR3 is TGTGCCAGCAGCCAAGATTTAGGGGAGAGAACTGAAGCTTTCTTT. Amino acid sequence: CASSQDLGERTEAFF.

The gene calls are TRBV9 and TRBJ2-5; 8 bases are shared with TRBD2. This CDR3 is built from 16 residues. In germline, CDR1 is SGDLS, CDR2 YYNGEE. J lost 0 bases, V lost 2 bases, and 6 bases had no gene match. The CDR3 DNA follows: TGTGCCAGCAGCGTCGGGGGGGACTCGTACCAAGAGACCCAGTACTTC. Translated, it gives CASSVGGDSYQETQYF.